This T cell receptor (beta chain) was recorded in a study of T cell clones after liver transplantation. In the study overall: In this trial, immunosuppression withdrawal was attempted within 2 years of liver transplant. HCV positivity affected three of eight recipients; the rest lacked autoimmune or viral indications.

Concerning this clone itself: What it recognizes is unknown.

The V and J ends lost 4 bases and 5 bases, in that order; junction bases with no gene match: 5. The CDR3 sequence is 15 residues long. The germline V gene encodes CDR1 WSHSY and CDR2 SAAADI. Points from the study as a whole: Graft donor-reactive T cells possibly entered the graft instead of undergoing deletion. Post-transplant, graft-donor-reactive CD4 TCRbeta sequences in blood dropped significantly in most of the 8 subjects.

Data came from immunoSEQ multiplex PCR; TCRdb stores just in-frame clones and leaves some out. This sample has approximately 22,000 clones; approximately 94% occur once, and the top ten carry 20% to 30%. This chain connects TRBV10-2 to TRBJ2-5; TRBD2 aligns across 12 bases. This specimen consisted of CD8+ T cells from blood, obtained around 25 months after liver transplant. The origin of this receptor is a human patient who received a liver transplant. The T cells may partly be graft donor cells. CDR3 sequence (DNA): TGCGCCAGCAGTGTGACTAGCGGGAGAAGTGAGACCCAGTACTTC. It yields the protein CASSVTSGRSETQYF.